These 13 T cell receptor beta chains were sequenced from one sample in a study of blood T cells in healthy people across ages. Primers used in a second PCR of roughly 7 to 12 cycles were a sample-barcoded 5' primer and a J-beta primer mix. Via MiXCR, TCRdb re-called the 5' RACE reads, giving one row per CDR3 protein. The repertoire holds 850,000 to 950,000 distinct CDR3 sequences, with around 26% as singletons. The sequencing input was blood. The receptors originated from a woman over 75 in good health.

The rearrangement joins TRBV7-2 to TRBJ2-3, with 8 bases that match TRBD2. The CDR3 runs to 16 residues. J gave up 10 bases and V 2 bases, and 14 bases lay outside the gene matches. The germline CDR1 and CDR2 sequences are SGHTA and FQGNSA. The chain's CDR3 is CASSLRQRGNGAPQYF. The CDR3 nucleotides read TGTGCCAGCAGCTTACGACAGCGGGGGAATGGTGCTCCGCAGTATTTT.

Ten or more counts support this clonotype. The genes are TRBV12-3 or TRBV12-4 and TRBJ1-2; tentative D call: TRBD1 (6 bases). Trimming took 4 bases from V and 4 from J, leaving 13 bases between them. The CDR3 covers 14 residues. The CDR3 loop is CASSSGTPIYGYTF. In DNA, the CDR3 is TGTGCCAGCAGTTCCGGGACACCAATCTATGGCTACACCTTC.

This clonotype has at least ten counts. This chain connects TRBV6-5 to TRBJ1-2; D is unclear. CDR1 and CDR2 from the germline V gene are MNHEY and SVGAGI. The CDR3 is 12 residues long. V dropped 7 bases and J dropped 2 bases, with 8 bases sitting between them. The DNA for the CDR3 is TGTGCCAGCACCCGTGGGAACTATGGCTACACCTTC. Translated: CASTRGNYGYTF.

About this clonotype: A single base separates this from a much larger clone, so it may be a read error. CDR3 sequence (DNA): TGTGCCAGCAGCCGTTTGGGACGGTCTGGGACCAACGTCCTGACTTTC. It codes for CASSRLGRSGTNVLTF. The chain is built from TRBV7-9 and TRBJ2-6; D may be TRBD1 or TRBD2 (5 bases each). Germline CDR1 reads SEHNR; CDR2 reads FQNEAQ (reference sequence). The CDR3 sequence is 16 residues long.

A word on this clonotype: This sequence may be a read error, since a much larger clone differs from it by one base. The rearrangement links TRBV14 to TRBJ2-3, with unresolved D. The CDR3 is 16 amino acids. Germline values: CDR1 SGHDN, CDR2 FVKESK. The CDR3 sequence: CASSQGSGLNTDTRYF. The CDR3 bases are TGTGCCAGCAGCCAAGGATCCGGGCTGAACACAGATACGCGGTATTTT.

The chain carries TRBV7-2 and TRBJ2-3; D uncertain. The germline V and J ends were trimmed by 4 bases and 4 bases, with 15 bases remaining between them. CDR3 length equals 15 residues. CDR1 SGHTA and CDR2 FQGNSA come from the germline V gene. CDR3 amino acids: CASSSTSSLSDTQYF. CDR3 DNA sequence: TGTGCCAGCAGCTCCACATCGAGTCTGTCAGATACGCAGTATTTT.

V and J are TRBV5-5 and TRBJ2-1; the D gene is possibly TRBD1 (5 bases). Between the trimmed V and J ends, which lost 1 base and 3 bases, there was a span of 14 bases. The CDR3 loop spans 16 amino acids. Germline V gene data show CDR1 as SGHKS and CDR2 as YYEKEE (reference sequence). Here the CDR3 DNA reads TGTGCCAGCAGCTTGTATCAACAGGCTTTCTACAATGAGCAGTTCTTC. Translating it yields CASSLYQQAFYNEQFF.

This clonotype has a count of ten or more. V is TRBV29-1 and J is TRBJ2-3; D gene unclear. Trimming stripped 4 bases from V and 2 bases from J, with 10 bases between. The CDR3 is 13 residues long. Germline lookup yields CDR1 SQVTM and CDR2 ANQGSEA. This CDR3 is CSVVNGPTDTQYF. DNA for the CDR3: TGCAGCGTTGTGAATGGCCCCACAGATACGCAGTATTTT.

The rearrangement links TRBV20-1 to TRBJ1-2, with 9 bases aligning to TRBD1. Germline CDR1 is DFQATT and CDR2 is SNEGSKA (reference sequence). The CDR3 length is 15 residues. With V trimmed by 6 bases and J by 3 bases, 11 bases remained unmatched. CDR3 DNA sequence: TGCAGTGCCACCGCCCGGACAGGGGTGGACTATGGCTACACCTTC. Encoded protein: CSATARTGVDYGYTF.

This clonotype was observed at least ten times. The chain links TRBV29-1 to TRBJ1-2; no definite D call. Trimming took off 4 bases at V and 2 bases at J, with 14 bases between the two ends. CDR3 length: 14 residues. Germline loops: CDR1 SQVTM, CDR2 ANQGSEA. The CDR3 loop reads CSVVYRTGNYGYTF. The CDR3 bases are TGCAGCGTTGTGTACAGAACGGGCAACTATGGCTACACCTTC.

This clonotype was observed at least ten times. The chain couples TRBV9 to TRBJ2-1, with 11 positions matching TRBD1. This CDR3 is 15 amino acids long. With 7 bases clipped from V and 8 bases from J, the junction kept 11 bases outside the gene matches. CDR1 SGDLS and CDR2 YYNGEE come from the germline V gene. Here the CDR3 reads CASPRRDRGSDEQFF. DNA for the CDR3: TGTGCCAGCCCTAGGCGGGACAGGGGGTCCGATGAGCAGTTCTTC.

This clonotype occurred many times. V gene TRBV7-6 combines with J gene TRBJ2-1; TRBD2 aligns across 7 bases. The CDR3 is 14 residues long. Germline V gene sequence: CDR1 SGHVS, CDR2 FNYEAQ. With V trimmed by 0 bases and J by 6 bases, 2 bases remained unmatched. The CDR3 spells CASSLAGGVNEQFF. As DNA, the CDR3 is TGTGCCAGCAGCTTAGCGGGGGGGGTCAATGAGCAGTTCTTC.

This clonotype was seen many times. The chain recombines TRBV10-3 with TRBJ2-4; D might be TRBD2 (6 bases). Trimming took 6 bases from V and 2 from J, leaving 20 bases between them. This CDR3 has 17 amino acids. CDR1 ENHRY and CDR2 SYGVKD come from the germline V gene. For the CDR3, the DNA is TGTGCCATCAGAAAAATCAGCGAGGGGAGGTCCAAAAACATTCAGTACTTC. Translating gives CAIRKISEGRSKNIQYF.